This TCR beta chain was recorded in a study of control samples from healthy donors and cancer patients. The CDR3 spans 15 residues. Germline V gene lookup returns CDR1 PRHDT and CDR2 FYEKMQ (reference sequence). The J segment lost 3 bases and the V segment lost 5 bases, leaving 5 bases of the junction unmatched. Data came from immunoSEQ multiplex PCR; TCRdb stores just in-frame clones and leaves some out. The sample carries roughly 59,000 clones, more than 85% recorded once. The chain recombines TRBV13 with TRBJ2-1, with 9 bases fitting TRBD2. Sequenced sample: PBMCs. The clonotype originates from a man aged 40-49 years with colorectal cancer. The CDR3: CASSRERGDYNEQFF. CDR3 DNA sequence: TGTGCCAGCAGCAGAGAGCGGGGGGACTACAATGAGCAGTTCTTC.